These T cell receptor beta chains were read from a single sample in a study of T cells in Graves' hyperthyroidism and ophthalmopathy. One entry per CDR3 protein results from TCRdb running MiXCR on the multiplex PCR reads. The sample contains nearly 250,000 distinct CDR3 sequences, roughly 17% of which appear only once. The sequencing sample was made of blood. The receptor source for this set is a woman between 18 and 30 years old with Graves' ophthalmopathy. The CDR3 runs from the conserved cysteine through the conserved F or W. The order of the fields is J gene, V gene, CDR3 protein.

J: TRBJ2-7; V: TRBV6-2/TRBV6-3; CDR3: CASSYRAYEQYF
J: TRBJ2-7; V: TRBV30; CDR3: CAWSAGLAEWAYEQYF
J: TRBJ2-7; V: TRBV4-3; CDR3: CASSQAFHSSYEQYF
J: TRBJ2-7; V: TRBV28; CDR3: CAIIREGEQYF
J: TRBJ2-1; V: TRBV15; CDR3: CATSRTSNNEQFF
J: TRBJ1-5; V: TRBV20-1; CDR3: CSAGGGRGGQPQHF
J: TRBJ1-2; V: TRBV27; CDR3: CASSPLSGGGYTF
J: TRBJ2-7; V: TRBV28; CDR3: CASSVRDAMTYEQYF
J: TRBJ1-2; V: TRBV14; CDR3: CASSQALNYGYTF
J: TRBJ2-7; V: TRBV3-1; CDR3: CASSQDGLNSYEQYF
J: TRBJ1-5; V: TRBV6-1; CDR3: CASSSGGSQPQHF
J: TRBJ2-7; V: TRBV29-1; CDR3: CSVESPSGGATYEQYF
J: TRBJ2-5; V: TRBV6-1; CDR3: CASSLRQGVQETQYF
J: TRBJ2-7; V: TRBV7-9; CDR3: CASSLASGSSYEQYF
J: TRBJ2-1; V: TRBV7-9; CDR3: CASSPSTSGAYNEQFF
J: TRBJ2-7; V: TRBV7-2; CDR3: CASSFPSYEQYF
J: TRBJ2-1; V: TRBV5-1; CDR3: CASSILTEPIHNEQFF
J: TRBJ2-5; V: TRBV7-9; CDR3: CASSSTIGQQETQYF
J: TRBJ2-7; V: TRBV5-1; CDR3: CASSLDRTYEQYF
J: TRBJ2-3; V: TRBV20-1; CDR3: CSARTIKPGLDLADTQYF
J: TRBJ2-5; V: TRBV28; CDR3: CASSFARWGQGTQETQYF
J: TRBJ2-1; V: TRBV19; CDR3: CASSWQAYNEQFF
J: TRBJ1-2; V: TRBV28; CDR3: CASRGYDVRVRGYTF
J: TRBJ1-1; V: TRBV12-3/TRBV12-4; CDR3: CASRASGDRNTEAFF